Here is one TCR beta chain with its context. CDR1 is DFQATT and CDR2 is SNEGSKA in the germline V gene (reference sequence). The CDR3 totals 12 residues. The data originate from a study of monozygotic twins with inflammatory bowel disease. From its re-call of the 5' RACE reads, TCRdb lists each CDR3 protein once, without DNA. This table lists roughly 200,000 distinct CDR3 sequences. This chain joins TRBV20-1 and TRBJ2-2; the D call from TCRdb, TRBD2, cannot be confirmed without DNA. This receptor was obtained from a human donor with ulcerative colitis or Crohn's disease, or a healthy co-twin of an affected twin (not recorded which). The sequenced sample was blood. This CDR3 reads CSARRSGEQLFF.